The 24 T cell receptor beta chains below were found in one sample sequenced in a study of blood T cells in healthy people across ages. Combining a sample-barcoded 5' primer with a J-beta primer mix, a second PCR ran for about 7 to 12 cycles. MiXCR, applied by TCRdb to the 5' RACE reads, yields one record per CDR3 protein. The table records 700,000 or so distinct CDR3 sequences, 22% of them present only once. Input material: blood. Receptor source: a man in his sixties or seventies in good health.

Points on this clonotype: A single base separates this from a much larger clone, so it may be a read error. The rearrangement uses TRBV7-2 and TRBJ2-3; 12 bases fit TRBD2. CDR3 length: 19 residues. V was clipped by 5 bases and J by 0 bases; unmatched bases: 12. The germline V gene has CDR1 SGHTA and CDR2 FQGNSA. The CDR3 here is CASSLYVSSGRASTDTQYF. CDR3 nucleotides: TGTGCCAGCAGCCTCTACGTCTCTAGCGGGAGGGCAAGCACAGATACGCAGTATTTT.

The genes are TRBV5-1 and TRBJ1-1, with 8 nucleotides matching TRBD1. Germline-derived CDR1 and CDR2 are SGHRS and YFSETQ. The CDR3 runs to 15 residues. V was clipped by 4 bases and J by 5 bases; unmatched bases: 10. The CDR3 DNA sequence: TGCGCCAGCAGCCCTCTCGACAGGGGTAGAACTGAAGCTTTCTTT. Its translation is CASSPLDRGRTEAFF.

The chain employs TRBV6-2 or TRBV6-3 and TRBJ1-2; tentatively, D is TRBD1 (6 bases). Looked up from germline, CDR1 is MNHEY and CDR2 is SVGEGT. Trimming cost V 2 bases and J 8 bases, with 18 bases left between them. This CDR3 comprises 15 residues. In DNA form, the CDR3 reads TGTGCCAGCAGTTACGCGACTCGGACAGTGCGAGGCTACACCTTC. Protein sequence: CASSYATRTVRGYTF.

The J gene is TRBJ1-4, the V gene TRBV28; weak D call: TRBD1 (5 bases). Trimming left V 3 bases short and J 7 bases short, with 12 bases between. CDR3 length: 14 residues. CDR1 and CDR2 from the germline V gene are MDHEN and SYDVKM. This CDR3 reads CASSLDQGAEKLFF. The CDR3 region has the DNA TGTGCCAGCAGTTTGGATCAAGGGGCTGAAAAACTGTTTTTT.

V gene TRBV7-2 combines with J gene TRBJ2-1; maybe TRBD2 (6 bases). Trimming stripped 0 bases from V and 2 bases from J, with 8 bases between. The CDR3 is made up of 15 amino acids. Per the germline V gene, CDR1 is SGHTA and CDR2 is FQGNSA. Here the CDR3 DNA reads TGTGCCAGCAGCTTAGCCCGGGAGACCTACAATGAGCAGTTCTTC. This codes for CASSLARETYNEQFF.

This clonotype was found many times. CDR3 coding DNA: TGTGCCAGCAGCGGTGCACAGGGGCCTAGCTCCTACAATGAGCAGTTCTTC. Its translation: CASSGAQGPSSYNEQFF. This chain connects TRBV7-6 to TRBJ2-1, with 7 bases aligning to TRBD1. The CDR3 has 17 residues. V trimming: 5 bases; J trimming: 0 bases; junction bases outside the gene matches: 10. CDR1 SGHVS and CDR2 FNYEAQ come from the germline V gene.

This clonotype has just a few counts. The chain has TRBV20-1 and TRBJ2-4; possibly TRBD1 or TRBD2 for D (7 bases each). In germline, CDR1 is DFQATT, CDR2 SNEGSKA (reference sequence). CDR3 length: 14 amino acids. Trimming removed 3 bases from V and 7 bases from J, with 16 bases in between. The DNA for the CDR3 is TGCAGTGCTAGCCGGGGAGGGGGCACGAACATTCAGTACTTC. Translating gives CSASRGGGTNIQYF.

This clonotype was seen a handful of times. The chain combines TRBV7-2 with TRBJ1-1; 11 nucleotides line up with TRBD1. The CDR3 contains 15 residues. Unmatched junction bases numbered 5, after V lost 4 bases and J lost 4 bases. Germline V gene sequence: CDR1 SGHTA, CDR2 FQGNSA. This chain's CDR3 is CASSSLGTGGTEAFF. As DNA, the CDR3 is TGTGCCAGCAGCTCCTTGGGGACAGGGGGCACTGAAGCTTTCTTT.

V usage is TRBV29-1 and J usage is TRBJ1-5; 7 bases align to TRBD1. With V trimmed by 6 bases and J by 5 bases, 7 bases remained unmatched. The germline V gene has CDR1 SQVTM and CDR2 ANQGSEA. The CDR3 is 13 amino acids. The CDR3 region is CSVRTGVDQPQHF. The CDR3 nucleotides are TGCAGCGTCCGAACAGGGGTCGATCAGCCCCAGCATTTT.

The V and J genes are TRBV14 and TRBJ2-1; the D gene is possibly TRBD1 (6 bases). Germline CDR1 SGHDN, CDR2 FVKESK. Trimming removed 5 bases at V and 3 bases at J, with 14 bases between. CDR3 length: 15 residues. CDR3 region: CASSREQGGYNEQFF. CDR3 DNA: TGTGCCAGCAGCAGGGAACAGGGCGGCTACAATGAGCAGTTCTTC.

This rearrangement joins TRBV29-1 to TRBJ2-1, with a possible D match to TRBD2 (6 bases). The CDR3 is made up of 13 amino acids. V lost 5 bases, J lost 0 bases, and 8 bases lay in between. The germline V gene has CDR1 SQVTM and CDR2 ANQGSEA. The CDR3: CSVRRGSYNEQFF. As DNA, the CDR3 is TGCAGCGTTAGGCGGGGCTCCTACAATGAGCAGTTCTTC.

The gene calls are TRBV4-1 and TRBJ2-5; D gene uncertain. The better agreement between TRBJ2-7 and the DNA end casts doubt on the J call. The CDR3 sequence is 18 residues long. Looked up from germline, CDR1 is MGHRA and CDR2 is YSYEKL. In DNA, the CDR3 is TGCGCCAGCAGCCGCATACTCACAGATTCGACCAGCTCCTACGAGCAGTACTTC. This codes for CASSRILTDSTSSYEQYF.

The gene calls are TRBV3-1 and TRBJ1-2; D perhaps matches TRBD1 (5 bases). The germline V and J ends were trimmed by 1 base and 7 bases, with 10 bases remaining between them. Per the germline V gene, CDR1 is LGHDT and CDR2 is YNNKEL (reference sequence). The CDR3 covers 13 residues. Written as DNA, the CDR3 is TGTGCCAGCAGCCAAGGGGGGGACTTTGGCTACACCTTC. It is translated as CASSQGGDFGYTF.

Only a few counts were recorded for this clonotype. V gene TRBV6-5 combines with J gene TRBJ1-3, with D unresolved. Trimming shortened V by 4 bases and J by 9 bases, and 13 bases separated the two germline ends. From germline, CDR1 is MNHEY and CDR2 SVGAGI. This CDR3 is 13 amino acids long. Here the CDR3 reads CASSSRLSGTIYF. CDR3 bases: TGTGCCAGCAGTTCGCGGCTTTCTGGCACCATATATTTT.

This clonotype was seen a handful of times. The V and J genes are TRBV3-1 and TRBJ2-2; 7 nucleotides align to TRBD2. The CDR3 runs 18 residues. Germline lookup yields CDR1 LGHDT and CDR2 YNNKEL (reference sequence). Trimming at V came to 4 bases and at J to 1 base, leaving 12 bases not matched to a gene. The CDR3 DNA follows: TGTGCCAGCAGCCTCAATGCCCGACTAGCTGTGAACACCGGGGAGCTGTTTTTT. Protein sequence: CASSLNARLAVNTGELFF.

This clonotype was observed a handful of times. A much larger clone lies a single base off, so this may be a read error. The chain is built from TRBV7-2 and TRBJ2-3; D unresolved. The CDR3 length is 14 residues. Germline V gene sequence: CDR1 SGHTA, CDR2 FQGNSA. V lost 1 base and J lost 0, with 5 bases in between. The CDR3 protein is CASSLEQSTDTQYF. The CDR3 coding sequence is TGTGCCAGCAGCTTAGAGCAAAGCACAGATACGCAGTATTTT. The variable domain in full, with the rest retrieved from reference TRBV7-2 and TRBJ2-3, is GAGVSQSPSNKVTEKGKDVELRCDPISGHTALYWYRQSLGQGLEFLIYFQGNSAPDKSGLPSDRFSAERTGGSVSTLTIQRTQQEDSAVYLCASSLEQSTDTQYFGPGTRLTVL.

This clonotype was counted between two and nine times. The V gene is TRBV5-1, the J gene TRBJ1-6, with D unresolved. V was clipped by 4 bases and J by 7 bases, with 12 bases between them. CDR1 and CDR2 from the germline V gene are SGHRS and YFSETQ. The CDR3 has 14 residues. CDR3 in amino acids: CASSREERNSPLHF. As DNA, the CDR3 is TGCGCCAGCAGCAGGGAGGAGAGGAATTCACCCCTCCACTTT.

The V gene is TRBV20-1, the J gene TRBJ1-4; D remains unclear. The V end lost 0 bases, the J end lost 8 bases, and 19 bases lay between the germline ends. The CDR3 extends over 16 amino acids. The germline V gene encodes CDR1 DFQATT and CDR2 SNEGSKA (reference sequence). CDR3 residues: CSARDSPGPTGEKLFF. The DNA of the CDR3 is TGCAGTGCTAGAGATTCCCCCGGCCCCACGGGGGAAAAACTGTTTTTT.

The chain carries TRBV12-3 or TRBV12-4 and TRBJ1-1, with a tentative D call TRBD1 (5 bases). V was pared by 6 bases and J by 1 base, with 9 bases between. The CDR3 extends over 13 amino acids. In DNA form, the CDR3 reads TGTGCCAGCAGGCGACAGAGGAACACTGAAGCTTTCTTT. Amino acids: CASRRQRNTEAFF.

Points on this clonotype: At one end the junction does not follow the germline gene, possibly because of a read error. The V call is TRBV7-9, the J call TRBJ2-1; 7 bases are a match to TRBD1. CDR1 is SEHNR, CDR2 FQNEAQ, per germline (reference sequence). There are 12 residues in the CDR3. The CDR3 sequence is CASSWSRGPMIF. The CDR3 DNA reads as TGTGCCAGCAGCTGGTCTAGGGGGCCTATGATCTTC.

CDR3 in DNA: TGTGCCAGCAGCAAGTTGGACAGAACCTACGAGCAGTACTTC. This gives the protein CASSKLDRTYEQYF. The J gene is TRBJ2-7, the V gene TRBV21-1; the table gives TRBD1 as D, unverified against the DNA. TRBV21-1 is a pseudogene segment. This CDR3 contains 14 residues.

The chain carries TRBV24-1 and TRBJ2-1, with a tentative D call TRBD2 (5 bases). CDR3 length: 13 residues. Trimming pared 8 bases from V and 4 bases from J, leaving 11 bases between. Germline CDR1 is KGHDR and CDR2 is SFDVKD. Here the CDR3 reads CATTGNTYNEQFF. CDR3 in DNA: TGTGCCACCACCGGGAACACATACAATGAGCAGTTCTTC.

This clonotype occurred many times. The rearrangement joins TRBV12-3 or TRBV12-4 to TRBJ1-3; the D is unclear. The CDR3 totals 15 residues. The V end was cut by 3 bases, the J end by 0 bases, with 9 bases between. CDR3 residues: CASSLRRFSGNTIYF. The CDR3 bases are TGTGCCAGCAGTTTGAGGCGATTCTCTGGAAACACCATATATTTT.

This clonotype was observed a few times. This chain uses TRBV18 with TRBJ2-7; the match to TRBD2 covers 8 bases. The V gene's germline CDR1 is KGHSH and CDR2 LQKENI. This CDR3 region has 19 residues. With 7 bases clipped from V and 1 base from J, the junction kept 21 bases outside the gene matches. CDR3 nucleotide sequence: TGTGCCAGCTTCCCCGGGGGGGTTTGGACATGTCCCTTATCCTACGAGCAGTACGTC. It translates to CASFPGGVWTCPLSYEQYV.